Following are 18 T cell receptor beta chains from one sample sequenced in a study of shared clonotypes between healthy human individuals. Sequencing used immunoSEQ multiplex PCR; TCRdb keeps in-frame clones, though not all of them. The repertoire holds approximately 440,000 clones, 60% to 80% seen once, with more than 10% in the top ten. Sequences were obtained from PBMCs. These receptors were obtained from a woman aged 40 to 50 in good health. Some clones in this sample may be carry-over from other donors' samples.

This clone is a singleton in its sample. The CDR3 protein is CASTPSGSYNEQFF. The CDR3 DNA sequence: TGTGCCAGCACGCCTAGCGGCTCCTACAATGAGCAGTTCTTC. The chain employs TRBV28 and TRBJ2-1; TRBD2 agrees at 7 bases. Germline CDR1 is MDHEN and CDR2 is SYDVKM. The CDR3 is 14 residues long. The V segment lost 7 bases and the J segment 0 bases; nucleotides outside the gene matches: 3. Full variable domain (missing parts from reference TRBV28 and TRBJ2-1): DVKVTQSSRYLVKRTGEKVFLECVQDMDHENMFWYRQDPGLGLRLIYFSYDVKMKEKGDIPEGYSVSREKKERFSLILESASTNQTSMYLCASTPSGSYNEQFFGPGTRLTVL.

V gene TRBV30 combines with J gene TRBJ1-3; D gene ambiguous. Trimming removed 1 base from V and 0 bases from J, with 10 bases in between. The CDR3 has 15 amino acids. Germline assignment: CDR1 GTSNPN and CDR2 SVGIG (reference sequence). The CDR3 DNA reads as TGTGCCTGGAGTGAAGGACGGCTCTCTGGAAACACCATATATTTT. Translating gives CAWSEGRLSGNTIYF.

J is TRBJ2-3 and V is TRBV5-1, with D unclear. In germline, CDR1 is SGHRS, CDR2 YFSETQ. Between the trimmed V and J ends, which lost 3 bases and 0 bases, there was a span of 14 bases. CDR3 length: 16 residues. The CDR3 nucleotides are TGCGCCAGCAGCTCCCCTGAGCGAGGTAGCACAGATACGCAGTATTTT. This translates into CASSSPERGSTDTQYF.

V is TRBV18 and J is TRBJ2-7; TRBD2 aligns across 11 bases. The CDR3 is 15 amino acids. Germline CDR1 is KGHSH and CDR2 is LQKENI. V lost 4 bases to trimming and J lost 2 bases; unmatched junction nucleotides: 4. The CDR3 reads CASSLYSGRAYEQYF. DNA for the CDR3: TGTGCCAGCTCACTTTATAGCGGGAGGGCCTACGAGCAGTACTTC.

The CDR3 sequence: CASSLGPTNTGELFF. The DNA of the CDR3 is TGTGCCAGCAGCCTAGGACCAACGAACACCGGGGAGCTGTTTTTT. J is TRBJ2-2 and V is TRBV5-6; the D is unclear. The CDR3 length is 15 residues. Trimming shortened V by 4 bases and J by 0 bases, and 10 bases separated the two germline ends. Germline CDR1 SGHDT, CDR2 YYEEEE.

The rearrangement links TRBV4-1 to TRBJ2-1; TRBD1 matches at 9 bases. The germline V gene has CDR1 MGHRA and CDR2 YSYEKL. With 5 bases clipped from V and 7 bases from J, the junction kept 6 bases outside the gene matches. This CDR3 is built from 14 residues. The CDR3, as DNA: TGCGCCAGCAGCTGGGGGGACAGGGTAAATGAGCAGTTCTTC. Amino acids: CASSWGDRVNEQFF.

The chain has TRBV4-3 and TRBJ2-2, with TRBD2 matching 7 bases. The V gene's germline CDR1 is LGHNA and CDR2 YSLEER. V gave up 0 bases and J gave up 6 bases; unmatched junction bases: 1. This CDR3 contains 14 residues. This CDR3 reads CASSQEGGSGELFF. The CDR3 coding sequence is TGCGCCAGCAGCCAAGAGGGGGGGTCCGGGGAGCTGTTTTTT.

The sample holds many counts of this clone. CDR3 sequence: CASSSGTSGILYEQYF. In nucleotides, the CDR3 is TGTGCCAGCAGCTCTGGGACTAGCGGGATCCTCTACGAGCAGTACTTC. This chain joins TRBV5-4 and TRBJ2-7; TRBD2 aligns across 13 bases. This CDR3 has 16 amino acids. Looked up from germline, CDR1 is SGHNT and CDR2 is YYREEE (reference sequence). The V gene end was trimmed by 3 bases and the J gene end by 3 bases; junction bases not matched to a gene: 6.

The chain couples TRBV28 to TRBJ1-1, with D perhaps matching TRBD1 (5 bases). Between the trimmed V and J ends, which lost 5 bases and 6 bases, there was a span of 22 bases. Per the germline V gene, CDR1 is MDHEN and CDR2 is SYDVKM. The CDR3 length is 16 residues. The CDR3 region is CASSPTDREWAPEAFF. The CDR3 coding sequence is TGTGCCAGCAGTCCGACAGACCGGGAATGGGCTCCTGAAGCTTTCTTT.

This chain connects TRBV9 to TRBJ2-3; D may correspond to TRBD1 or TRBD2 (5 bases each). V shed 0 bases and J shed 4 bases, with 12 bases lying between them. Germline V CDR1 and CDR2: SGDLS, YYNGEE. The CDR3 is 15 amino acids. CDR3 sequence (DNA): TGTGCCAGCAGCGTAGGAGGGGTTTCCTCAGATACGCAGTATTTT. Its translation: CASSVGGVSSDTQYF.

The rearrangement uses TRBV27 and TRBJ2-5; TRBD2 aligns across 7 bases. Looked up from germline, CDR1 is MNHEY and CDR2 is SMNVEV (reference sequence). The CDR3 spans 14 residues. The CDR3 here is CTSWGRDPQETQYF. DNA for the CDR3: TGTACCTCTTGGGGGAGGGACCCCCAAGAGACCCAGTACTTC.

This chain links TRBV5-1 with TRBJ1-2, with TRBD1 matching 8 bases. Germline trimming cut 4 bases from V and 1 base from J; bases unmatched to any gene: 6. This CDR3 is built from 15 residues. Germline V CDR1 and CDR2: SGHRS, YFSETQ. CDR3 sequence: CASSAGTGHNYGYTF. The CDR3 bases are TGCGCCAGCAGCGCCGGGACAGGACATAACTATGGCTACACCTTC.

This clone was counted only a few times. The chain joins TRBV10-3 to TRBJ2-7, with TRBD2 as a possible D gene (6 bases). CDR1 and CDR2 (germline): ENHRY, SYGVKD. The CDR3 is made up of 11 amino acids. V shed 10 bases and J shed 7 bases, with 14 bases lying between them. CDR3 sequence reads: CATTSGWEQYF. The CDR3 DNA sequence: TGTGCCACCACAAGCGGGTGGGAGCAGTACTTC.

V and J are TRBV5-1 and TRBJ1-1, with 8 bases matching TRBD1. The CDR3 sequence is 15 residues long. Germline assignment: CDR1 SGHRS and CDR2 YFSETQ. Germline trimming cut 2 bases from V and 1 base from J; bases unmatched to any gene: 4. DNA of the CDR3: TGCGCCAGCAGCTTATCGGGACAGGCGAACACTGAAGCTTTCTTT. Protein: CASSLSGQANTEAFF.

This clone was counted many times. This sample also contains other DNA sequences that code for the same CDR3. The genes are TRBV4-1 and TRBJ1-1, with TRBD1 as a possible D gene (5 bases). CDR1 is MGHRA, CDR2 YSYEKL, per germline. The CDR3 length is 11 residues. V lost 4 bases to trimming and J lost 10 bases, with 10 bases between them. This chain's CDR3 is CASSPGGRAFF. DNA for the CDR3: TGCGCCAGCAGCCCCGGGGGGAGAGCTTTCTTT.

This chain joins TRBV28 and TRBJ2-5; a possible D gene is TRBD2 (5 bases). V was cut by 5 bases and J by 3 bases, with 16 bases left in between. Germline CDR1 is MDHEN and CDR2 is SYDVKM. The CDR3 extends over 15 amino acids. Written as DNA, the CDR3 is TGTGCCAGCAGTCATTACCGGACGGGAAAAGAGACCCAGTACTTC. This translates into CASSHYRTGKETQYF.

The chain couples TRBV4-1 to TRBJ2-1; 7 bases are shared with TRBD2. There are 18 residues in the CDR3. Per the germline V gene, CDR1 is MGHRA and CDR2 is YSYEKL. Trimming removed 0 bases from V and 9 bases from J; junction bases left unmatched: 17. DNA of the CDR3: TGCGCCAGCAGCCAAGATACCAGGGTAGCGGGCAAGGTGAGTGAGCAGTTCTTC. It codes for CASSQDTRVAGKVSEQFF.

The chain uses TRBV7-3 and TRBJ2-7, with unresolved D. The CDR3 totals 14 residues. Per germline, CDR1 SGHTA and CDR2 FQGTGA. Trimming removed 3 bases from V and 1 base from J, with 10 bases in between. CDR3 coding DNA: TGTGCCAGCAGCTTGGAATCGGATTCCTACGAGCAGTACTTC. Its translation: CASSLESDSYEQYF.